This TCR beta chain was sequenced in a study of glioma-infiltrating T cells. Using RNA template, CDR3s of TCR alpha and beta were amplified with iRepertoire arm-PCR. Each CDR3 protein gets one entry after TCRdb re-called the multiplex PCR reads with MiXCR. The data show about 180,000 distinct CDR3 sequences, over 40% seen once. This clonotype has a count of ten or more. The CDR3 is made up of 14 amino acids. CDR1 and CDR2 from the germline V gene are DFQATT and SNEGSKA (reference sequence). Between the trimmed V and J ends, which lost 3 bases and 4 bases, there was a span of 14 bases. This sequence joins TRBV20-1 and TRBJ2-3, with D tentatively TRBD1 (5 bases). The source of this sequence is a human donor with low-grade glioma or glioblastoma, undergoing nonglioma brain surgery, or in good health (not recorded which). Sequencing was carried out using glioma tissue, nonneoplastic brain tissue, or PBMCs (not recorded which). The CDR3 DNA is TGCAGTGCTAGGCGGCAGGGTGTGGCAGATACGCAGTATTTT. Amino acid sequence: CSARRQGVADTQYF.